The T cell receptor (beta chain) under discussion was sequenced for a study of T cell responses to AZD1222 COVID-19 vaccine. Study-wide results and caveats: Of the AZD1222 recipients, only six were seropositive at baseline. White British ancestry dominated among donors, who included more females, and clonal diversity was possibly underestimated. Nearly half of spike-specific TCRs reportedly target variant regions that are unmutated in the B.1.351 and B.1.1.7 variants.

Sequenced by immunoSEQ multiplex PCR; TCRdb stores in-frame clones only, minus some. The sample shows about 150,000 clones, about 90% of them seen only once. Analyses pooled second doses at about 4 or about 12 weeks. Germline V gene data show CDR1 as SNHLY and CDR2 as FYNNEI. V shed 1 base and J 4 bases; nucleotides not matched to a gene: 6. This CDR3 is built from 16 residues. Remarks on this clone: The target antigen is unknown.

The input for sequencing was peripheral blood, taken 28 days after the second AZD1222 dose. The TCR comes from an adult who received the AZD1222 COVID-19 vaccine. J is TRBJ2-3 and V is TRBV2; 9 bases match TRBD2. CDR3 region: CASSEGAGGPSDTQYF. CDR3 coding DNA: TGTGCCAGCAGTGAAGGGGCGGGAGGGCCCTCAGATACGCAGTATTTT.